Listed here are 26 T cell receptor beta chains from one sample, sequenced in a study of blood T cell repertoires in COVID-19. The protocol was immunoSEQ multiplex PCR, while the TCRdb copy is restricted to in-frame clones and leaves out a portion. Counted here are roughly 200,000 clones, roughly 81% occurring once; the ten biggest clones make up 5.1%. Sample: peripheral blood. These TCRs come from a woman aged 70-85 years with active or convalescent COVID-19.

The chain employs TRBV28 and TRBJ2-1; 14 bases are a match to TRBD2. The junction had 22 bases not matched to a gene; V was cut back by 6 bases and J by 6 bases. The CDR3 extends over 21 amino acids. CDR1 and CDR2 (germline): MDHEN, SYDVKM. The CDR3 loop is CASSDPRGTSGSGGPGNEQFF. CDR3 bases: TGTGCCAGCAGCGACCCCCGCGGGACTAGCGGGAGCGGCGGCCCCGGCAATGAGCAGTTCTTC.

The chain joins TRBV2 to TRBJ2-7, with a tentative D call TRBD2 (6 bases). The CDR3 has 14 residues. The germline gives CDR1 SNHLY, CDR2 FYNNEI. The V gene lost 2 bases and the J gene lost 2 bases, with 10 bases spanning the gap. CDR3 sequence: CASSEPGVAYEQYF. CDR3 nucleotide sequence: TGTGCCAGCAGTGAACCGGGAGTCGCCTACGAGCAGTACTTC.

The chain has TRBV29-1 and TRBJ1-2, with a possible D match to TRBD1 (5 bases). CDR1 and CDR2 from the germline V gene are SQVTM and ANQGSEA. CDR3 length: 14 amino acids. V lost 3 bases to trimming and J lost 1 base, with 12 bases between them. In nucleotides, the CDR3 is TGCAGCGTTGATGGGGGGTACCTTAACTATGGCTACACCTTC. As protein: CSVDGGYLNYGYTF.

CDR3 region: CASSPYLNRGRRETQYF. The DNA of the CDR3 is TGTGCCAGCAGCCCTTACCTCAACAGGGGGCGGCGAGAGACCCAGTACTTC. The chain carries TRBV25-1 and TRBJ2-5; TRBD1 aligns across 9 bases. CDR3 size: 17 residues. Germline V gives CDR1 MGHDK, CDR2 SYGVNS. V shed 6 bases, J shed 4 bases, and the junction held 15 bases outside the gene matches.

The chain couples TRBV2 to TRBJ1-2; possible D gene TRBD1, 5 bases. Trimming shortened V by 5 bases and J by 4 bases, and 11 bases separated the two germline ends. This CDR3 comprises 13 residues. CDR1 SNHLY and CDR2 FYNNEI come from the germline V gene. CDR3 DNA: TGTGCCAGCAGTCGGGACTCCTCCTATGGCTACACCTTC. This codes for CASSRDSSYGYTF.

The chain uses TRBV5-6 and TRBJ1-2; tentative D call: TRBD1 (5 bases). Germline CDR1 and CDR2: SGHDT and YYEEEE. V was clipped by 1 base and J by 2 bases, with 6 bases between them. CDR3 length: 13 amino acids. The CDR3 bases are TGTGCCAGCAGCTTGAACAGGAACTATGGCTACACCTTC. Its translation: CASSLNRNYGYTF.

This chain links TRBV5-4 with TRBJ2-1, with a possible D match to TRBD2 (6 bases). The CDR3 sequence is 15 residues long. Looked up from germline, CDR1 is SGHNT and CDR2 is YYREEE (reference sequence). The germline V and J ends were trimmed by 0 bases and 2 bases, with 9 bases remaining between them. In DNA, the CDR3 is TGTGCCAGCAGCTTGGCGGCGGGGCCCTACAATGAGCAGTTCTTC. Its protein product is CASSLAAGPYNEQFF.

The rearrangement joins TRBV6-6 to TRBJ1-2; the D is unclear. Germline V gives CDR1 MNHNY, CDR2 SVGAGI (reference sequence). The CDR3 consists of 12 residues. V was shortened by 5 bases and J by 3 bases, with 7 bases between the two germline ends. In DNA, the CDR3 is TGTGCCAGCAGTCCCACAGACTATGGCTACACCTTC. This codes for CASSPTDYGYTF.

As to this clone: Other nucleotide sequences from this sample produce the same CDR3. The CDR3 DNA reads TGTGCCAGCAGCCTACAGGGGACAGATACGCAGTATTTT. This gives the protein CASSLQGTDTQYF. This sequence joins TRBV7-3 and TRBJ2-3; 7 positions match TRBD1. CDR3 size: 13 residues. Germline trimming cut 5 bases from V and 3 bases from J; bases unmatched to any gene: 2. The germline V gene encodes CDR1 SGHTA and CDR2 FQGTGA.

In its sample, this clone was seen once. CDR3 amino acids: CASSMKQVAPYEQYF. Written as DNA, the CDR3 is TGTGCCAGTAGTATGAAACAGGTAGCCCCCTACGAGCAGTACTTC. The V and J genes are TRBV19 and TRBJ2-7; D is perhaps TRBD1 (5 bases). Trimming took off 3 bases at V and 2 bases at J, with 14 bases between the two ends. This CDR3 region has 15 residues. Germline lookup yields CDR1 LNHDA and CDR2 SQIVND (reference sequence).

The chain joins TRBV18 to TRBJ2-7; a possible D gene is TRBD2 (5 bases). Germline-derived CDR1 and CDR2 are KGHSH and LQKENI. The CDR3 covers 18 residues. The ends were cut back, 4 bases at V and 7 bases at J, with 29 bases in the middle. The chain's CDR3 is CASSLLGLTSLLEGEQYF. Written as DNA, the CDR3 is TGTGCCAGCTCACTCCTTGGACTGACAAGCCTCCTCGAGGGTGAGCAGTACTTC.

The chain joins TRBV6-6 to TRBJ2-3; 7 bases fit TRBD2. Per germline, CDR1 MNHNY and CDR2 SVGAGI (reference sequence). This CDR3 contains 14 residues. The ends lost 2 bases at V and 1 base at J; junction bases unmatched: 0. The CDR3 loop reads CASSYAGGTDTQYF. Here the CDR3 DNA reads TGTGCCAGCAGTTACGCGGGGGGCACAGATACGCAGTATTTT.

This clone appeared a single time. The chain uses TRBV19 and TRBJ1-3; a weak D match, TRBD1 (5 bases). The V end was cut by 6 bases, the J end by 3 bases, with 9 bases between. The CDR3 is made up of 13 amino acids. Germline values: CDR1 LNHDA, CDR2 SQIVND (reference sequence). In nucleotides, the CDR3 is TGTGCCAGTAGCTTCGACAGTGGAAACACCATATATTTT. Its protein is CASSFDSGNTIYF.

V and J are TRBV9 and TRBJ2-1; maybe TRBD1 (5 bases). Trimming removed 0 bases from V and 10 bases from J, with 11 bases in between. In germline, CDR1 is SGDLS, CDR2 YYNGEE. This CDR3 comprises 13 residues. The CDR3 region is CASSVGSGKEQFF. CDR3 DNA: TGTGCCAGCAGCGTAGGGTCAGGGAAGGAGCAGTTCTTC.

The V call is TRBV19, the J call TRBJ1-3; 8 bases are a match to TRBD1. J was trimmed by 0 bases and V by 6 bases; bases with no gene match: 10. Germline CDR1 reads LNHDA; CDR2 reads SQIVND (reference sequence). The CDR3 runs to 17 residues. The CDR3 DNA reads TGTGCCAGTAGATCAGGGACAGGCCGAGTCTCTGGAAACACCATATATTTT. Protein sequence: CASRSGTGRVSGNTIYF.

The CDR3 spells CASSIMTLGTGELFF. The CDR3, as DNA: TGTGCCAGTAGTATCATGACCCTAGGAACCGGGGAGCTGTTTTTT. V gene TRBV19 combines with J gene TRBJ2-2; no clear D. The germline CDR1 and CDR2 sequences are LNHDA and SQIVND (reference sequence). The CDR3 contains 15 residues. V lost 3 bases and J 5 bases, leaving 13 bases between the germline ends.

The V and J genes are TRBV28 and TRBJ2-7; D is unresolved. V shed 2 bases and J shed 2 bases, with 7 bases lying between them. CDR3 length: 13 amino acids. CDR1 is MDHEN and CDR2 is SYDVKM in the germline V gene. The CDR3 sequence: CASSLISTYEQYF. The CDR3 region has the DNA TGTGCCAGCAGTTTAATTTCAACCTACGAGCAGTACTTC.

The rearrangement links TRBV25-1 to TRBJ1-2; D remains ambiguous. Germline lookup yields CDR1 MGHDK and CDR2 SYGVNS. This CDR3 region has 14 residues. V was shortened by 6 bases and J by 9 bases, with 20 bases between the two germline ends. The CDR3 loop reads CASRKSGSLERYTF. CDR3 bases: TGTGCCAGCAGGAAGTCCGGGTCTCTAGAACGCTACACCTTC.

The chain carries TRBV2 and TRBJ1-5; TRBD1 aligns across 10 bases. The CDR3 loop spans 15 amino acids. The trim removed 6 bases at V and 1 base at J, leaving 3 bases unmatched. Germline V gene lookup returns CDR1 SNHLY and CDR2 FYNNEI. CDR3 in DNA: TGTGCCAGCAGCCGGGACAGGGGAAGCAATCAGCCCCAGCATTTT. This gives the protein CASSRDRGSNQPQHF.

This clone was detected once. In DNA form, the CDR3 reads TGCAGTGCTAGTCCCGGACTAGCGGGAGCGGTATCCTACAATGAGCAGTTCTTC. As protein: CSASPGLAGAVSYNEQFF. The gene calls are TRBV20-1 and TRBJ2-1, with 13 bases matching TRBD2. The germline V gene has CDR1 DFQATT and CDR2 SNEGSKA (reference sequence). J gave up 1 base and V 3 bases, and 9 bases lay outside the gene matches. CDR3 length: 18 residues.

This clone was observed a single time. This chain joins TRBV5-6 and TRBJ1-1, with TRBD1 matching 9 bases. Germline lookup yields CDR1 SGHDT and CDR2 YYEEEE. CDR3 size: 17 residues. V lost 4 bases and J lost 3; bases outside the gene matches: 13. CDR3 sequence reads: CASSATGTGFYDTEAFF. In nucleotides, the CDR3 is TGTGCCAGCAGCGCCACCGGGACAGGGTTTTACGACACTGAAGCTTTCTTT.

The chain uses TRBV5-1 and TRBJ1-1; a possible D gene is TRBD1 (6 bases). Germline loops: CDR1 SGHRS, CDR2 YFSETQ. This CDR3 is 17 amino acids long. V was trimmed by 4 bases and J by 0 bases, leaving 19 bases between them. CDR3 residues: CASSPKTGGSMNTEAFF. CDR3 DNA: TGCGCCAGCAGCCCCAAAACGGGGGGCTCTATGAACACTGAAGCTTTCTTT.

This clone was found once. This chain connects TRBV28 to TRBJ1-2, with D perhaps TRBD1 (6 bases). CDR1 is MDHEN, CDR2 SYDVKM, per germline. The germline V and J ends were trimmed by 4 bases and 7 bases, with 7 bases remaining between them. CDR3 length equals 11 residues. Here the CDR3 reads CASSYRVGYTF. The CDR3 nucleotides read TGTGCCAGCAGTTACAGGGTTGGCTACACCTTC.

The rearrangement joins TRBV7-2 to TRBJ2-1; 12 nucleotides match TRBD2. J was trimmed by 9 bases and V by 4 bases; bases with no gene match: 7. The germline V gene encodes CDR1 SGHTA and CDR2 FQGNSA. This CDR3 has 15 amino acids. CDR3 sequence: CASSYQLAGGSEQFF. The CDR3 coding sequence is TGTGCCAGCAGCTACCAACTAGCGGGAGGTAGTGAGCAGTTCTTC.

This clone came up a few times. The chain links TRBV5-4 to TRBJ2-1; D not resolved. This CDR3 comprises 11 residues. The germline CDR1 and CDR2 sequences are SGHNT and YYREEE (reference sequence). Trimming cost V 4 bases and J 10 bases, with 9 bases left between them. CDR3 nucleotides: TGTGCCAGCAGCCGCGGAAAGGAGCAGTTCTTC. Translated: CASSRGKEQFF. The full variable domain, completed using reference TRBV5-4 and TRBJ2-1, is ETGVTQSPTHLIKTRGQQVTLRCSSQSGHNTVSWYQQALGQGPQFIFQYYREEENGRGNFPPRFSGLQFPNYSSELNVNALELDDSALYLCASSRGKEQFFGPGTRLTVL.

V usage is TRBV28 and J usage is TRBJ2-4; 8 nucleotides align to TRBD1. From germline, CDR1 is MDHEN and CDR2 SYDVKM. J lost 7 bases, V lost 5 bases, and 7 bases had no gene match. The CDR3 has 14 residues. This CDR3 reads CASSPLYRGNIQYF. The CDR3 DNA is TGTGCCAGCAGTCCCTTATACAGGGGGAACATTCAGTACTTC.